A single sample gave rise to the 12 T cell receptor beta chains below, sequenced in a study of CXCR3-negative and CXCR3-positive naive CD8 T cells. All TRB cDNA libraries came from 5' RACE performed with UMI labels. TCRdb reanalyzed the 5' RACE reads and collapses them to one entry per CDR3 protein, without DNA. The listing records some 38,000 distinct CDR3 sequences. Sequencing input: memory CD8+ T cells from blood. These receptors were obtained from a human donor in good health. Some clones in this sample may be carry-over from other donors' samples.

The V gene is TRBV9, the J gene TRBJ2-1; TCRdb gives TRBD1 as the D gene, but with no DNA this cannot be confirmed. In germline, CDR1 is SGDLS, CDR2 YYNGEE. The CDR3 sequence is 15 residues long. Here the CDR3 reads CASSVPGQKNNEQFF.

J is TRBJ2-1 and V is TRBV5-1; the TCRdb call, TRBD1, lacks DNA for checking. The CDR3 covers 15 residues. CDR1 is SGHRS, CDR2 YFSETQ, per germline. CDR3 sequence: CASSLSWDTYNEQFF.

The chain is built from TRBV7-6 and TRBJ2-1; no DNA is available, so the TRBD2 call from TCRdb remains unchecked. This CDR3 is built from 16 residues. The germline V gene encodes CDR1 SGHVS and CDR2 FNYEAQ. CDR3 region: CASSLVRDYSYNEQFF.

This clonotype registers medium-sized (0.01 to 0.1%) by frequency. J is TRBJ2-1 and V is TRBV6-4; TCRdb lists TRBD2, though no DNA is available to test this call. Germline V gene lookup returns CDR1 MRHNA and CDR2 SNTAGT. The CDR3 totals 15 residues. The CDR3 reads CASSATSGGNNEQFF.

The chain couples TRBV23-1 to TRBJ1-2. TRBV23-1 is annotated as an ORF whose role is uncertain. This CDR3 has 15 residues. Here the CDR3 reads CASSQSIRTRYGYTF.

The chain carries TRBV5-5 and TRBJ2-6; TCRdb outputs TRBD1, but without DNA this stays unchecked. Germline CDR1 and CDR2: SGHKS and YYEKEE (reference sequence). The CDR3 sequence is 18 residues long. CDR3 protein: CASSPRGSLSSGANVLTF.

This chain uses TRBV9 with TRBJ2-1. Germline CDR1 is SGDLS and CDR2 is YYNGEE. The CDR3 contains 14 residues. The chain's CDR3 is CASSRKSSYNEQFF.

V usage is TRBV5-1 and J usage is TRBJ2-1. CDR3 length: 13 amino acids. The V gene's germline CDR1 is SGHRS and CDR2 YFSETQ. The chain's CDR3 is CASSLLSGNEQFF.

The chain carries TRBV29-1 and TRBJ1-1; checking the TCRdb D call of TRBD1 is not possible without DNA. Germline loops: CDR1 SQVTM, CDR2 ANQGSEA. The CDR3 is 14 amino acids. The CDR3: CSVYLGGQFTEAFF. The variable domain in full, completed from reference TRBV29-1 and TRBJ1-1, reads SAVISQKPSRDICQRGTSLTIQCQVDSQVTMMFWYRQQPGQSLTLIATANQGSEATYESGFVIDKFPISRPNLTFSTLTVSNMSPEDSSIYLCSVYLGGQFTEAFFGQGTRLTVV.

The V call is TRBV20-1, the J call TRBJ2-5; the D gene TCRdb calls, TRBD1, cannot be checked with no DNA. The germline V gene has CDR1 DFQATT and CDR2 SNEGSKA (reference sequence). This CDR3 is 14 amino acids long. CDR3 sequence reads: CSARGQEQQETQYF.

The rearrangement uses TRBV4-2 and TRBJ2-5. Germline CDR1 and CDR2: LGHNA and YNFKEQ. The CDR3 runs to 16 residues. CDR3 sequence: CASSQDAAKAAETQYF.

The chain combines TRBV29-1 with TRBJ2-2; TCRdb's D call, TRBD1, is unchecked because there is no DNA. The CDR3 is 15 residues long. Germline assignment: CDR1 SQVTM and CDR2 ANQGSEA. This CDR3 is CSVWMTGRDTGELFF.